This passage covers 19 T cell receptor beta chains from one sample sequenced in a study of CXCR3 chemokines and chemotherapy response in bladder cancer. TCRdb itself ran the PCR reads through MiXCR, one entry per CDR3 protein. Seen here are about 8,900 distinct CDR3 sequences, about 23% observed once, and the top ten hold roughly 8.7%. The sample was collected from a patient whose treatment included neoadjuvant chemotherapy. The receptors shown here come from a human donor with bladder cancer that did not respond to neoadjuvant chemotherapy.

Worth noting for this clonotype: A far more abundant clone sits one base away, making this likely a read error. The chain is built from TRBV7-2 and TRBJ2-1, with D possibly matching TRBD1 (6 bases). V was clipped by 5 bases and J by 13 bases, with 21 bases between them. Germline CDR1 is SGHTA and CDR2 is FQGNSA. The CDR3 loop spans 14 amino acids. The CDR3 sequence: CASSPTGTQETQFF. The CDR3 DNA follows: TGTGCCAGCAGCCCTACAGGGACCCAAGAGACCCAGTTCTTC.

This clonotype was counted at least ten times. This chain joins TRBV20-1 and TRBJ2-3, with 9 nucleotides matching TRBD2. From germline, CDR1 is DFQATT and CDR2 SNEGSKA (reference sequence). The CDR3 has 15 residues. V shed 0 bases, J shed 3 bases, and the junction held 4 bases outside the gene matches. Here the CDR3 reads CSARDRRGGTDTQYF. Written as DNA, the CDR3 is TGCAGTGCTAGAGATCGGCGGGGGGGTACAGATACGCAGTATTTT.

This clonotype was detected many times. For the CDR3, the DNA is TGTGCCAGCAGTCCCGAGGGGGAGACCCAGTACTTC. It encodes CASSPEGETQYF. V is TRBV27 and J is TRBJ2-5; D tentatively reads TRBD1 or TRBD2 (5 bases each). The V end lost 5 bases, the J end lost 5 bases, and 9 bases lay between the germline ends. The CDR3 extends over 12 amino acids. Germline CDR1 MNHEY, CDR2 SMNVEV (reference sequence).

This clonotype has a count of ten or more. This chain connects TRBV11-2 to TRBJ2-2; TRBD1 agrees at 8 bases. The CDR3 is 14 residues long. V gave up 3 bases and J gave up 7 bases; unmatched junction bases: 4. Germline lookup yields CDR1 SGHAT and CDR2 FQNNGV. The CDR3 here is CASSFDRGYGELFF. DNA for the CDR3: TGTGCCAGCAGCTTCGACAGGGGTTACGGGGAGCTGTTTTTT.

The chain combines TRBV4-3 with TRBJ1-3; unclear D gene. The CDR3 has 14 residues. Germline V gene sequence: CDR1 LGHNA, CDR2 YSLEER. Deletions cut 4 bases from V and 7 bases from J, with 14 bases between. The CDR3 DNA is TGCGCCAGCAGCCCCTTGATAGGTGGGAACACCATATATTTT. It translates to CASSPLIGGNTIYF.

This clonotype has a count of ten or more. The chain is built from TRBV5-4 and TRBJ2-2, with D unclear. V lost 4 bases and J 4 bases, leaving 14 bases between the germline ends. The CDR3 runs to 15 residues. Germline V gene lookup returns CDR1 SGHNT and CDR2 YYREEE (reference sequence). CDR3 loop: CASSQVTAGTGELFF. CDR3 in DNA: TGTGCCAGCAGCCAGGTGACCGCCGGCACCGGGGAGCTGTTTTTT.

The chain has TRBV20-1 and TRBJ1-1, with 11 bases lining up with TRBD1. The germline V gene has CDR1 DFQATT and CDR2 SNEGSKA (reference sequence). The V and J ends lost 6 bases and 6 bases, in that order; junction bases with no gene match: 9. This CDR3 spans 14 amino acids. The chain's CDR3 is CSADRTGGDAEAFF. In DNA form, the CDR3 reads TGCAGTGCGGATCGGACAGGGGGCGACGCTGAAGCTTTCTTT.

This clonotype has at least ten counts. V and J are TRBV12-3 or TRBV12-4 and TRBJ1-5; 10 bases map to TRBD1. The trim removed 4 bases at V and 5 bases at J, leaving 2 bases unmatched. This CDR3 has 14 amino acids. CDR3 region: CASSSGQGDQPQHF. CDR3 DNA: TGTGCCAGCAGTTCAGGACAGGGGGATCAGCCCCAGCATTTT.

This clonotype is medium-sized by share. The V gene is TRBV6-2 or TRBV6-3, the J gene TRBJ1-2; D might be TRBD1 (6 bases). Germline V gives CDR1 MNHEY, CDR2 SVGEGT. This CDR3 region has 14 residues. V was shortened by 4 bases and J by 8 bases, with 17 bases between the two germline ends. CDR3 protein: CASSFQGRGDGYTF. The CDR3, as DNA: TGTGCCAGCAGTTTTCAGGGGCGAGGGGACGGCTACACCTTC.

Many counts were recorded for this clonotype. The chain carries TRBV18 and TRBJ2-1; possible D gene TRBD2, 6 bases. CDR1 and CDR2 (germline): KGHSH, LQKENI. V gave up 5 bases and J gave up 2 bases, with 7 bases separating them. The CDR3 consists of 13 residues. The CDR3 bases are TGTGCCAGCTCAAGACTAGCCTACAATGAGCAGTTCTTC. Residues: CASSRLAYNEQFF.

This clonotype showed up many times. The chain has TRBV15 and TRBJ2-6; D gene unclear. Germline CDR1 is LNHNV and CDR2 is YYDKDF (reference sequence). The CDR3 contains 13 residues. Deletions cut 4 bases from V and 4 bases from J, with 5 bases between. This CDR3 is CATSTSGANVLTF. CDR3 nucleotides: TGTGCCACCAGCACCTCCGGGGCCAACGTCCTGACTTTC.

This clonotype rates as medium-sized. The rearrangement links TRBV9 to TRBJ1-1, with a possible D match to TRBD1 (6 bases). This CDR3 is built from 16 residues. Germline V gene sequence: CDR1 SGDLS, CDR2 YYNGEE. Trimming shortened V by 4 bases and J by 3 bases, and 19 bases separated the two germline ends. As DNA, the CDR3 is TGTGCCAGCAGCCTCACAGGGACCCCAGCGGACACTGAAGCTTTCTTT. It specifies CASSLTGTPADTEAFF.

This clonotype is medium-sized. V gene TRBV6-1 combines with J gene TRBJ1-2; 8 bases are shared with TRBD1. Germline V lookup: CDR1 MNHNS, CDR2 SASEGT. J lost 5 bases, V lost 5 bases, and 13 bases had no gene match. This CDR3 is built from 16 residues. CDR3 coding DNA: TGTGCCAGCAGTTCAGGTAGCGGGACAGGAACTTATGGCTACACCTTC. Its protein product is CASSSGSGTGTYGYTF.

This clonotype counts as medium-sized. The J gene is TRBJ2-3, the V gene TRBV5-4, with TRBD2 identical over 9 bases. The junction had 11 bases not matched to a gene; V was cut back by 3 bases and J by 6 bases. The germline CDR1 and CDR2 sequences are SGHNT and YYREEE (reference sequence). CDR3 length: 16 residues. DNA of the CDR3: TGTGCCAGCAGCTACTATGCGGGGGGGCGGGGGGATACGCAGTATTTT. This sequence encodes CASSYYAGGRGDTQYF.

This clonotype was observed many times. The chain combines TRBV18 with TRBJ2-7; 7 bases match TRBD1. CDR1 is KGHSH, CDR2 LQKENI, per germline. The CDR3 sequence is 16 residues long. V lost 3 bases and J lost 1; bases outside the gene matches: 9. For the CDR3, the DNA is TGTGCCAGCTCACCCATAGCCCAGGGGGTATCCTACGAGCAGTACTTC. Translated: CASSPIAQGVSYEQYF.

This clonotype occurred many times. Written as DNA, the CDR3 is TGTGCCAGCAGTTACGGCGGGACAGGGGACTACGAGCAGTACTTC. Protein: CASSYGGTGDYEQYF. The chain carries TRBV6-2 or TRBV6-3 and TRBJ2-7, with TRBD1 matching 10 bases. This CDR3 spans 15 amino acids. V shed 2 bases, J shed 3 bases, and the junction held 4 bases outside the gene matches. Germline V gene sequence: CDR1 MNHEY, CDR2 SVGEGT.

This clonotype showed up many times. This chain links TRBV7-9 with TRBJ1-3; no reliable D call. CDR3 length: 12 residues. Germline V gene lookup returns CDR1 SEHNR and CDR2 FQNEAQ (reference sequence). The germline V and J ends were trimmed by 2 bases and 7 bases, with 6 bases remaining between them. The CDR3 DNA reads TGTGCCAGCAGCTTAAATGGGAACACCATATATTTT. This gives the protein CASSLNGNTIYF.

This clonotype is medium-sized in the sample. The CDR3: CASRYGTTSSYEQYF. For the CDR3, the DNA is TGTGCCAGCAGGTACGGGACAACCAGCTCCTACGAGCAGTACTTC. This chain uses TRBV6-5 with TRBJ2-7, with TRBD1 as a possible D gene (6 bases). This CDR3 is built from 15 residues. V was pared by 6 bases and J by 0 bases, with 15 bases between. Per the germline V gene, CDR1 is MNHEY and CDR2 is SVGAGI.

In the case of this clonotype: This is likely an artifact of a read error, given a far larger clone one base away. The CDR3: CASSLVRSETQYF. CDR3 DNA: TGTGCCAGCAGCTTAGTCAGGTCAGAGACCCAGTACTTC. The genes are TRBV5-4 and TRBJ2-5; D not certain. CDR3 length: 13 amino acids. Germline V lookup: CDR1 SGHNT, CDR2 YYREEE (reference sequence). Deletions cut 2 bases from V and 4 bases from J, with 9 bases between.